The 4 T cell receptor beta chains below all came from one sample that was sequenced in a study of T cells in localized non-small cell lung cancer. TCRdb's table, derived via immunoSEQ multiplex PCR, lists solely in-frame clones and lacks some. The table shows 53,000 or so clones, with 80% to 95% occurring only once. The sample was peripheral blood, taken before any cancer treatment. These TCRs come from a man aged 40 to 75 with stage I lung adenocarcinoma.

This rearrangement joins TRBV7-9 to TRBJ2-1; D might be TRBD2 (6 bases). The V end lost 0 bases, the J end lost 1 base, and 10 bases lay between the germline ends. Per the germline V gene, CDR1 is SEHNR and CDR2 is FQNEAQ (reference sequence). The CDR3 extends over 16 amino acids. The CDR3 spells CASSLAQGGSYNEQFF. The CDR3 DNA is TGTGCCAGCAGCTTAGCGCAGGGAGGTTCCTACAATGAGCAGTTCTTC.

The V gene is TRBV21-1, the J gene TRBJ2-2; the table names TRBD1, a call not compared with the DNA. TRBV21-1 is listed as a pseudogene. This CDR3 spans 13 amino acids. The CDR3: CASRTEIAGELFF. The CDR3 nucleotides are TGTGCCAGCCGGACAGAGATTGCCGGGGAGCTGTTTTTT.

This clone was observed a single time. V is TRBV18 and J is TRBJ2-4; D uncertain. CDR1 is KGHSH, CDR2 LQKENI, per germline. This CDR3 has 16 amino acids. V was trimmed by 5 bases and J by 0 bases, leaving 14 bases between them. CDR3 protein: CASSEIRSLAKNIQYF. The CDR3 DNA reads TGTGCCAGCTCAGAAATCAGATCCCTAGCCAAAAACATTCAGTACTTC.

The chain has TRBV30 and TRBJ2-2; weak D call: TRBD1 (6 bases). Germline loops: CDR1 GTSNPN, CDR2 SVGIG (reference sequence). The V end lost 0 bases, the J end lost 5 bases, and 13 bases lay between the germline ends. The CDR3 covers 15 residues. The CDR3 region is CAWSVLGAGTGELFF. The CDR3 DNA reads TGTGCCTGGAGTGTTCTGGGGGCGGGTACCGGGGAGCTGTTTTTT.